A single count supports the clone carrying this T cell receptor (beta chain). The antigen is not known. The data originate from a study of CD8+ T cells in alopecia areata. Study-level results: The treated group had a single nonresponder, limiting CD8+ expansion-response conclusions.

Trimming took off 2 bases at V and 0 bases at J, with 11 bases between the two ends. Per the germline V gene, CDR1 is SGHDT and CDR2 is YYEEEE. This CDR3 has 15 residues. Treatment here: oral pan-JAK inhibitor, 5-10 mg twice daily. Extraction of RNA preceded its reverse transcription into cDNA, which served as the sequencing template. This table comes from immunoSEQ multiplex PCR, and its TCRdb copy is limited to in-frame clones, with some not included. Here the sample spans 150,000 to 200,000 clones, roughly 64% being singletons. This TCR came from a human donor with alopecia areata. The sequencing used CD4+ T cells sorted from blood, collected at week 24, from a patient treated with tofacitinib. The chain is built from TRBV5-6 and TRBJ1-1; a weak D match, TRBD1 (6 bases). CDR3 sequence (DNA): TGTGCCAGCAGCTTCCTGGACAGACTGAACACTGAAGCTTTCTTT. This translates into CASSFLDRLNTEAFF.